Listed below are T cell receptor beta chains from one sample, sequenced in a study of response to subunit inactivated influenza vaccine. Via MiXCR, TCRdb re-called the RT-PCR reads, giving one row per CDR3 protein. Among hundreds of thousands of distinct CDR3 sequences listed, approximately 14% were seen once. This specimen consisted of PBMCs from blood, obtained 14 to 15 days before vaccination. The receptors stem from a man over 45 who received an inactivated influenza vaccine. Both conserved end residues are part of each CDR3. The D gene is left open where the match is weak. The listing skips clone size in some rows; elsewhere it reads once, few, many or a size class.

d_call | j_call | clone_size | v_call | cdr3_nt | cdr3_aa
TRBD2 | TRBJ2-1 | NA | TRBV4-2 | TGTGCCAGCAGCCAAGCGGGAGGGGGCAATGAGCAGTTCTTC | CASSQAGGGNEQFF
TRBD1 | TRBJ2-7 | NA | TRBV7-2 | TGTGCCAGCAGTCTCGGACAGGGCCGGGAGCAGTACTTC | CASSLGQGREQYF
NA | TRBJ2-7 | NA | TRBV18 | TGTGCCAGCAAATACGGGGCCCAGAACTACGAGCAGTACTTC | CASKYGAQNYEQYF
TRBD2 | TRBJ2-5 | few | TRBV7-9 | TGTGCCAGCAGCTTTAGCGGGAACCAAGAGACCCAGTACTTC | CASSFSGNQETQYF
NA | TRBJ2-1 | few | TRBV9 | TGTGCCAGCAGCGTAGTTAGCAGCCATGAGCAGTTCTTC | CASSVVSSHEQFF
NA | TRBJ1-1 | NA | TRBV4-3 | TGCGCCAGCAGCCAAGAAGGGGGGAGCGGTGAAGCTTTCTTT | CASSQEGGSGEAFF
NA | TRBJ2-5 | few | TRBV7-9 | TGTGCCAGCAGCTCCACGACAGCGTACCAAGAGACCCAGTACTTC | CASSSTTAYQETQYF
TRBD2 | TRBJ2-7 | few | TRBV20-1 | TGCAGTGCTAGAGACCTTTTTAGCGGGACCCGATCCTACGAGCAGTACTTC | CSARDLFSGTRSYEQYF
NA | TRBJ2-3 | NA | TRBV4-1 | TGCGCCAGCAGCCAACAGGGTATCGGCACAGATACGCAGTATTTT | CASSQQGIGTDTQYF
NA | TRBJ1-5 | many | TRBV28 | TGTGCCAGCACAACATCGGGGCTAAATCAGCCCCAGCATTTT | CASTTSGLNQPQHF
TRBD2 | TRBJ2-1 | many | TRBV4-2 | TGTGCCAGCAGCCAAGAGACTAGCGGGAGCAGATTCTTAGATGAGCAGTTCTTC | CASSQETSGSRFLDEQFF
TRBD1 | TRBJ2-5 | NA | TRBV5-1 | TGCGCCAGCAGCAAATCCGGGACAGCGAGCCAAGAGACCCAGTACTTC | CASSKSGTASQETQYF
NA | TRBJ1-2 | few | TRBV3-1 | TGTGCCAGTCGCCCGGGGGGCGGAGTCTATGGCTACACCTTC | CASRPGGGVYGYTF
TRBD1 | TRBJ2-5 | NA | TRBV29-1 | TGCAGCGTACTACCCTGGACAGGGATCCAAGAGACCCAGTACTTC | CSVLPWTGIQETQYF
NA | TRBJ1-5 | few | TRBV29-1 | TGCAGCGTTGTTTTGGGGATTAATCAGCCCCAGCATTTT | CSVVLGINQPQHF
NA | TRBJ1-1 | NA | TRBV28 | TGTGCCAGCAGTTTCTCGGGGACCCCTGAAGCTTTCTTT | CASSFSGTPEAFF
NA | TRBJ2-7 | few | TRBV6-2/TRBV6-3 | TGTGCCAGCAGTCCTCGGGGGCGTACCTACGAGCAGTACTTC | CASSPRGRTYEQYF
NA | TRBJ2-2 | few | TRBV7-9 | TGTGCCAGCAGCTTAGGCTCCGTGTGGGACACCGGGGAGCTGTTTTTT | CASSLGSVWDTGELFF
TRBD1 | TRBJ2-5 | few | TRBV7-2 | TGTGCCAGCAGCTTAGGTCCGGGACAGGGGCAAGAGACCCAGTACTTC | CASSLGPGQGQETQYF
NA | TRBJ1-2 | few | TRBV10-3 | TGTGCCATCAGTGAGTCAATGACGGTCACGGGTGGCTACACCTTC | CAISESMTVTGGYTF
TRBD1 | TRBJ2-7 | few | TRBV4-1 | TGCGCCAGCACCCTCGGACAGGGGGTTTACGAGCAGTACTTC | CASTLGQGVYEQYF
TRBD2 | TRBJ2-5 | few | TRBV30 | TGTGCCTTATCGCGGGGGGCCCAAGAGACCCAGTACTTC | CALSRGAQETQYF
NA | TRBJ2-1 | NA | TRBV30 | TGTGCCTGGAGTCTACTATACAATGAGCAGTTCTTC | CAWSLLYNEQFF
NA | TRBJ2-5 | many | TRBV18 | TGTGCCAGCAGCCCCGGGACACAAGAGACCCAGTACTTC | CASSPGTQETQYF
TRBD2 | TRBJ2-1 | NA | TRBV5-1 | TGCGCCAGCAGACTCTTCACTAGCGGGGGTAACAATGAGCAGTTCTTC | CASRLFTSGGNNEQFF
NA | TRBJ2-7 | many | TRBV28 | TGTGCCAGCAGTTCCCTCCACGTCCCCTACGTATACGAGCAGTACTTC | CASSSLHVPYVYEQYF
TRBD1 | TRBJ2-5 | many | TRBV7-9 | TGTGCCAGCAGCGGGACAGTGGGGGAGACCCAGTACTTC | CASSGTVGETQYF
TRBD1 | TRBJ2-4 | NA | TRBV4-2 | TGTGCCAGCAGCCGAGACAGGGTAGGAAACATTCAGTACTTC | CASSRDRVGNIQYF
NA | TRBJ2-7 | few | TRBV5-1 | TGCGCCAGCAGCTTGGGCCCTAGCGTAACCTCCTACGAGCAGTACTTC | CASSLGPSVTSYEQYF
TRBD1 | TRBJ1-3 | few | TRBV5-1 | TGCGCCAGCAGCAAGGATTCAGGGGGTGGAAACACCATATATTTT | CASSKDSGGGNTIYF
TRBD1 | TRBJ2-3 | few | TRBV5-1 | TGCGCCAGCAGCCTAAGGACAGGAATGAGCACAGATACGCAGTATTTT | CASSLRTGMSTDTQYF
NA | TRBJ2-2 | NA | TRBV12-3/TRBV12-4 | TGTGCCAGCAGTTTACGGTGGCTGAACACCGGGGAGCTGTTTTTT | CASSLRWLNTGELFF
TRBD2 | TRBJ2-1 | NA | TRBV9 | TGTGCCAGCAGCCCCGGGACTAGCGGAACTACTATTTGTGAGCAGTTCTTC | CASSPGTSGTTICEQFF
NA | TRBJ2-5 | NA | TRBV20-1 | TGCAGTGCTAGAAAGGTGGGGCATAACCAAGAGACCCAGTACTTC | CSARKVGHNQETQYF
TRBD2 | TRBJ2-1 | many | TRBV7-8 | TGTGCCAGCAGCTCAACCCCGAAGCGGGGGGGCCCTAAGAATGAGCAGTTCTTC | CASSSTPKRGGPKNEQFF
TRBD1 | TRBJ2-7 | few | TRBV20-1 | TGCAGTGCTAGAGATTTACAGGGGGCCGCCGAGCAGTACTTC | CSARDLQGAAEQYF
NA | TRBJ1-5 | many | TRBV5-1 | TGCGCCAGCAGCTTTCTTGGGGGCTCGGAAGAGCCCCAGCATTTT | CASSFLGGSEEPQHF
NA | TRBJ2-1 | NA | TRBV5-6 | TGTGCCAGCAGCCCCGGGTGGGGGCATGGACTAGTCTACAATGAGCAGTTCTTC | CASSPGWGHGLVYNEQFF
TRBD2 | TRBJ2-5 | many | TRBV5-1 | TGCGCCAGCAGCTTGGGACTAGCGGGGTCTGAGACCCAGTACTTC | CASSLGLAGSETQYF
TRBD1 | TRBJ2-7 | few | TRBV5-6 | TGTGCCAGCAGCCGGGACAGGCGGTCATCGGCCTACGAGCAGTACTTC | CASSRDRRSSAYEQYF
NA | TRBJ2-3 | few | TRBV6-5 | TGTGCCAGCAGTTACATACAGGGATCAGATACGCAGTATTTT | CASSYIQGSDTQYF
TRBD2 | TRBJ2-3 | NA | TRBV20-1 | TGCAGTGCTAGACTCCCGGGACTAGCGAGCACAGATACGCAGTATTTT | CSARLPGLASTDTQYF
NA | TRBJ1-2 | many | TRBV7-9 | TGTGCCAGCGGACAGACTTCTCGTGGCTACACCTTC | CASGQTSRGYTF
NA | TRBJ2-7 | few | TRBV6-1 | TGTGCCAGCCTTTTAGGTCCGGAGCAGTACTTC | CASLLGPEQYF
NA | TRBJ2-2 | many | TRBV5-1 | TGCGCCAGCAGGCCCCCCGGCACCGGGGAGCTGTTTTTT | CASRPPGTGELFF
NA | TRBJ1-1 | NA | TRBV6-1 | TGTGCCAGCAGTGAGCGGCTACGAGGGACTGAAGCTTTCTTT | CASSERLRGTEAFF
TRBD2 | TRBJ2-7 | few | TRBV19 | TGTGCCAGTAGTCCCGGGGGAGGGTTCCACGAGCAGTACTTC | CASSPGGGFHEQYF
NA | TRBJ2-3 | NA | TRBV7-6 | TGTGCCAGCAGCTTAGCTGGCAGGGCAATCAATACGCAGTATTTT | CASSLAGRAINTQYF
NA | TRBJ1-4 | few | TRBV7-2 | TGTGCCAGCAGCTTATTGGCGGCAACTAATGAAAAACTGTTTTTT | CASSLLAATNEKLFF
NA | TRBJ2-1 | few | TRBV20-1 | TGCAGTGCTAGACCCCCCACGCACAATGAGCAGTTCTTC | CSARPPTHNEQFF
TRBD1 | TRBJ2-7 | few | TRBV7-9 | TGTGCCAGCAGCTTCGGGACAGGGCGGTTTGAGCAGTACTTC | CASSFGTGRFEQYF